The present T cell receptor (beta chain) was sequenced within a study of STAT5B mutations in CD4+ large granular lymphocyte leukemia. Here immunoSEQ multiplex PCR was the method, and the copy in TCRdb shows in-frame clones only, minus some. The table includes more than 4,000 clones, almost 90% detected once. CDR1 SGHNT and CDR2 YYREEE come from the germline V gene (reference sequence). The germline V and J ends were trimmed by 0 bases and 5 bases, with 9 bases remaining between them. The CDR3 sequence is 13 residues long. Sequenced input: PBMCs. The chain couples TRBV5-4 to TRBJ2-7; D is unresolved. This clonotype was obtained from a man aged 35 to 55 with CD4+ T-cell large granular lymphocyte leukemia. The CDR3 DNA reads TGTGCCAGCAGCTTGGTATTGTCCGACGAGCAGTACTTC. It specifies CASSLVLSDEQYF. Supplemented by reference TRBV5-4 and TRBJ2-7, the full variable domain reads ETGVTQSPTHLIKTRGQQVTLRCSSQSGHNTVSWYQQALGQGPQFIFQYYREEENGRGNFPPRFSGLQFPNYSSELNVNALELDDSALYLCASSLVLSDEQYFGPGTRLTVT.